Below, 22 T cell receptor beta chains from the same sample are listed, as sequenced in a study of blood T cells in healthy people across ages. A sample-barcoded 5' primer and a J-beta primer mix were used in a second PCR of roughly 7 to 11 cycles. TCRdb independently ran MiXCR on the 5' RACE reads; one entry per CDR3 protein. The table has about 620,000 distinct CDR3 sequences, roughly half seen once. The sequencing input was blood. The receptors come from a woman at least 80 years old in good health.

The V gene is TRBV7-9, the J gene TRBJ2-1; TRBD1 is a possible D gene (6 bases). V was trimmed by 4 bases and J by 7 bases, leaving 23 bases between them. The germline V gene has CDR1 SEHNR and CDR2 FQNEAQ (reference sequence). This CDR3 region has 17 residues. CDR3 protein: CASSSLRGGLLSNEQFF. CDR3 nucleotides: TGTGCCAGCAGCTCCCTTAGAGGGGGTCTCTTAAGTAATGAGCAGTTCTTC. The full variable domain, its missing parts supplied by reference TRBV7-9 and TRBJ2-1, is DTGVSQNPRHKITKRGQNVTFRCDPISEHNRLYWYRQTLGQGPEFLTYFQNEAQLEKSRLLSDRFSAERPKGSFSTLEIQRTEQGDSAMYLCASSSLRGGLLSNEQFFGPGTRLTVL.

To note about this clonotype: A read error may explain this, as a much larger clone is one base away. The chain joins TRBV20-1 to TRBJ2-1; TRBD1 matches 9 bases. The CDR3 is 15 residues long. Germline lookup yields CDR1 DFQATT and CDR2 SNEGSKA (reference sequence). This CDR3 reads CSARTGGRDYNKQFF. For the CDR3, the DNA is TGCAGTGCTAGAACAGGGGGCAGGGACTACAATAAGCAGTTCTTC.

As for this clonotype: A much more abundant neighbour one base away suggests this may be a read error. This chain connects TRBV12-3 or TRBV12-4 to TRBJ1-2; D is ambiguous. This CDR3 has 13 amino acids. The CDR3 nucleotides read TGTGCCGGCAGAAGACTATTAGACTATGGCTACACCTTC. Protein product: CAGRRLLDYGYTF.

A word on this clonotype: A much larger clonotype is one base distant, so this may be a read error. The chain recombines TRBV5-8 with TRBJ2-7; tentative D call: TRBD1 (5 bases). This CDR3 contains 12 residues. Per germline, CDR1 SGHTS and CDR2 YDEGEE. Deletions cut 2 bases from V and 10 bases from J, with 13 bases between. This CDR3 reads CASSFAIGAQYF. The CDR3 DNA reads TGTGCCAGCAGCTTCGCTATTGGGGCCCAGTACTTC. Full variable domain (missing parts from reference TRBV5-8 and TRBJ2-7): EAGVTQSPTHLIKTRGQQATLRCSPISGHTSVYWYQQALGLGLQFLLWYDEGEERNRGNFPPRFSGRQFPNYSSELNVNALELEDSALYLCASSFAIGAQYFGPGTRLTVT.

This clonotype has more than one count but fewer than ten. A much larger clone sits a single nucleotide away, making a read error possible. The V gene is TRBV6-6, the J gene TRBJ1-6; D uncertain. Germline V lookup: CDR1 MNHNY, CDR2 SVGAGI (reference sequence). CDR3 size: 14 residues. The V and J ends lost 6 bases and 11 bases respectively, with 17 bases between them. The CDR3 DNA follows: TGTGCCAGCAGCGCCGACTTACAAGGGCCACCCCTCCACTTT. Amino acids: CASSADLQGPPLHF.

This clonotype was detected ten times or more. The V call is TRBV28, the J call TRBJ1-1, with D hard to call. This CDR3 region has 13 residues. Trimming pared 6 bases from V and 11 bases from J, leaving 19 bases between. Germline V gives CDR1 MDHEN, CDR2 SYDVKM. The CDR3 protein is CASREGLWGDAFF. For the CDR3, the DNA is TGTGCCAGCAGAGAGGGCCTTTGGGGTGACGCTTTCTTT.

This clonotype was counted many times. The V gene is TRBV28, the J gene TRBJ2-1; D not resolved. Germline V CDR1 and CDR2: MDHEN, SYDVKM. V lost 2 bases and J 4 bases, leaving 15 bases between the germline ends. The CDR3 covers 16 residues. DNA for the CDR3: TGTGCCAGCAGTTTAAGTCGATCGGACCCTTACAATGAGCAGTTCTTC. Translating gives CASSLSRSDPYNEQFF.

As concerns this clonotype: Mismatch with germline at one junction end may stem from a read error. The V call is TRBV4-1, the J call TRBJ2-2, with D possibly matching TRBD2 (5 bases). The germline gives CDR1 MGHRA, CDR2 YSYEKL. This CDR3 is 18 amino acids long. The CDR3 is CASSSSGKGSSNTEELFF. In nucleotides, the CDR3 is TGCGCCAGCAGTTCCTCGGGGAAGGGCAGCTCGAACACCGAGGAGCTGTTTTTT.

This chain links TRBV18 with TRBJ2-5; no clear D. This CDR3 spans 14 amino acids. Trimming cost V 1 base and J 1 base, with 7 bases left between them. Per germline, CDR1 KGHSH and CDR2 LQKENI. The chain's CDR3 is CASSPQTAQETQYF. In nucleotides, the CDR3 is TGTGCCAGCTCACCACAAACAGCCCAAGAGACCCAGTACTTC.

A word on this clonotype: The CDR3 does not close with the conserved phenylalanine or tryptophan, likely indicating a read error. The rearrangement joins TRBV27 to TRBJ2-3, with 8 bases matching TRBD2. The CDR3 covers 15 residues. V shed 8 bases, J shed 2 bases, and the junction held 9 bases outside the gene matches. Germline CDR1 reads MNHEY; CDR2 reads SMNVEV (reference sequence). The DNA of the CDR3 is TGTGCCAGCCTTCCTTTTAGCGGGAACACAGATACGCAGTATTTA. This encodes CASLPFSGNTDTQYL.

The gene calls are TRBV5-1 and TRBJ2-3; tentatively, D is TRBD1 or TRBD2 (5 bases each). Germline assignment: CDR1 SGHRS and CDR2 YFSETQ. V lost 4 bases and J 4 bases, leaving 13 bases between the germline ends. The CDR3 consists of 14 residues. As DNA, the CDR3 is TGCGCCAGCAGCACCAGTGGGGACCCAGATACGCAGTATTTT. The encoded protein is CASSTSGDPDTQYF.

As for this clonotype: A much bigger clone sits one base away, suggesting this may be a read error. J is TRBJ2-1 and V is TRBV5-1; D unclear. The CDR3 is made up of 14 amino acids. Trimming left V 2 bases short and J 5 bases short, with 11 bases between. Per germline, CDR1 SGHRS and CDR2 YFSETQ. The CDR3 loop is CASSFTVPHNEQFF. CDR3 DNA sequence: TGCGCCAGCAGCTTCACGGTCCCCCACAATGAGCAGTTCTTC.

J is TRBJ2-2 and V is TRBV20-1; D not resolved. The CDR3 has 14 residues. Trimming shortened V by 0 bases and J by 4 bases, and 9 bases separated the two germline ends. Germline V gene lookup returns CDR1 DFQATT and CDR2 SNEGSKA (reference sequence). The CDR3 here is CSARDYDATGELFF. CDR3 in DNA: TGCAGTGCTAGAGATTACGACGCCACCGGGGAGCTGTTTTTT.

CDR3 DNA sequence: TGTGCCAGCAGTGACGAGACTAGCGGGAGAGATACGCAGTATTTT. Translating it yields CASSDETSGRDTQYF. The genes are TRBV25-1 and TRBJ2-3, with 12 nucleotides matching TRBD2. This CDR3 has 15 amino acids. Germline V CDR1 and CDR2: MGHDK, SYGVNS. Trimming cost V 3 bases and J 5 bases; bases outside gene matches: 3.

The chain uses TRBV4-2 and TRBJ2-1; 9 nucleotides align to TRBD2. Germline V gene lookup returns CDR1 LGHNA and CDR2 YNFKEQ. The V gene end was trimmed by 4 bases and the J gene end by 4 bases; junction bases not matched to a gene: 14. The CDR3 is 18 amino acids. CDR3 in amino acids: CASSPQGSGGHFYNEQFF. In DNA, the CDR3 is TGTGCCAGCAGCCCACAAGGTAGCGGGGGTCATTTTTACAATGAGCAGTTCTTC.

Concerning this clonotype: This may arise from a read error, as a much more abundant clone is one base away. This chain's CDR3 is CASSYWGRQGLGEQYF. Written as DNA, the CDR3 is TGTGCCAGCAGTTATTGGGGGCGACAGGGACTTGGTGAGCAGTACTTC. The rearrangement joins TRBV6-6 to TRBJ2-7; possibly TRBD1 for D (7 bases). The CDR3 is 16 residues long. CDR1 is MNHNY and CDR2 is SVGAGI in the germline V gene (reference sequence). The V and J ends lost 3 bases and 7 bases respectively, with 22 bases between them.

The rearrangement uses TRBV4-2 and TRBJ1-1; weak D call: TRBD1 (5 bases). The CDR3 is made up of 15 amino acids. V lost 3 bases and J 5 bases, leaving 16 bases between the germline ends. Germline V gives CDR1 LGHNA, CDR2 YNFKEQ. The CDR3 DNA reads as TGTGCCAGCAGCCACCAAGACGGCGGGGGGACTGAAGCTTTCTTT. Residues: CASSHQDGGGTEAFF.

This clonotype was detected ten times or more. The chain combines TRBV4-1 with TRBJ2-7; D not certain. V lost 4 bases and J 4 bases, leaving 14 bases between the germline ends. Germline assignment: CDR1 MGHRA and CDR2 YSYEKL. The CDR3 is made up of 14 amino acids. CDR3 in amino acids: CASSPERGPYEQYF. The CDR3 bases are TGCGCCAGCAGCCCTGAAAGAGGACCTTACGAGCAGTACTTC.

This clonotype has at least ten counts. The CDR3 nucleotides read TGCGCCAGCAGCACCCACCCCGGGACAGTAAACACTGAAGCTTTCTTT. Protein sequence: CASSTHPGTVNTEAFF. The genes are TRBV5-1 and TRBJ1-1; 7 nucleotides match TRBD1. The CDR3 is 16 residues long. V lost 4 bases and J lost 2; bases outside the gene matches: 11. Germline V gives CDR1 SGHRS, CDR2 YFSETQ.

As to this clonotype: Just one base apart from a much larger clone, this may be a read error. This chain uses TRBV7-6 with TRBJ2-3; tentatively, D is TRBD2 (5 bases). Germline CDR1 reads SGHVS; CDR2 reads FNYEAQ. The CDR3 has 11 residues. The CDR3, as DNA: TGTGCCGGCAGCTTAACCGGGGAGCAGTATTTT. It yields the protein CAGSLTGEQYF.

The rearrangement joins TRBV5-1 to TRBJ2-3; TRBD1 agrees at 9 bases. The V and J ends lost 2 bases and 2 bases, in that order; junction bases with no gene match: 3. The CDR3 contains 15 residues. Germline CDR1 and CDR2: SGHRS and YFSETQ. CDR3 loop: CASSFRDRVTDTQYF. The CDR3 DNA sequence: TGCGCCAGCAGCTTTCGGGACAGGGTCACAGATACGCAGTATTTT.

The J gene is TRBJ2-7, the V gene TRBV10-3; 9 bases are shared with TRBD1. The V gene's germline CDR1 is ENHRY and CDR2 SYGVKD. The junction had 10 bases not matched to a gene; V was cut back by 0 bases and J by 7 bases. This CDR3 is 16 amino acids long. The CDR3 here is CAISESTGGTIREQYF. Here the CDR3 DNA reads TGTGCCATCAGTGAGTCGACAGGGGGTACCATCCGTGAGCAGTACTTC.